These 4 T cell receptor beta chains originate from one sample sequenced in a study of blood T cell repertoires in COVID-19 (dated by TCRdb to 2018 to 2020). The library relied on the immunoSEQ multiplex PCR assay. This is the immuneACCESS table as TCRdb keeps it, with only in-frame sequences that have V and J called. A part of the clones is gone; compared with another copy, unresolved V genes explain less than half, and the rest is unexplained. The sample table contains around 450,000 clones; only one count was recorded for about nine tenths of them. Jointly, the top ten make up 0.6% of the sample. Sequenced sample: PBMCs or T cells enriched from blood (not recorded which). These receptors were collected from a man aged 18-30 years who had recovered from COVID-19.

This clone has just one count. The chain combines TRBV29-1 with TRBJ1-1; 7 bases match TRBD1. Per the germline V gene, CDR1 is SQVTM and CDR2 is ANQGSEA. CDR3 size: 13 residues. CDR3 sequence (DNA): TGCATCACCACAGGGACAGCTAACACTGAAGCTTTCTTT. This translates into CITTGTANTEAFF.

The chain is built from TRBV5-1 and TRBJ1-3; maybe TRBD1 (5 bases). This CDR3 region has 15 residues. V was pared by 4 bases and J by 0 bases, with 11 bases between. Germline V CDR1 and CDR2: SGHRS, YFSETQ. The CDR3 nucleotides read TGCGCCAGCAGCCCTGGGGACTTCTCTGGAAACACCATATATTTT. Translation: CASSPGDFSGNTIYF. The variable domain in full, completed from reference TRBV5-1 and TRBJ1-3, reads KAGVTQTPRYLIKTRGQQVTLSCSPISGHRSVSWYQQTPGQGLQFLFEYFSETQRNKGNFPGRFSGRQFSNSRSEMNVSTLELGDSALYLCASSPGDFSGNTIYFGEGSWLTVV.

The chain combines TRBV2 with TRBJ2-6; D is possibly TRBD2 (5 bases). The V gene lost 7 bases and the J gene lost 0 bases, with 7 bases spanning the gap. CDR1 and CDR2 from the germline V gene are SNHLY and FYNNEI. The CDR3 consists of 14 residues. CDR3 loop: CASIGISGANVLTF. The CDR3 region has the DNA TGTGCCAGCATCGGGATCTCTGGGGCCAACGTCCTGACTTTC.

V and J are TRBV4-1 and TRBJ2-5; D might be TRBD2 (6 bases). Germline lookup yields CDR1 MGHRA and CDR2 YSYEKL. This CDR3 has 15 amino acids. V lost 5 bases to trimming and J lost 7 bases, with 20 bases between them. The CDR3 coding sequence is TGCGCCAGCAGCGAGGGACTTCGCGGGTGGGGGACCCAGTACTTC. Its translation is CASSEGLRGWGTQYF.